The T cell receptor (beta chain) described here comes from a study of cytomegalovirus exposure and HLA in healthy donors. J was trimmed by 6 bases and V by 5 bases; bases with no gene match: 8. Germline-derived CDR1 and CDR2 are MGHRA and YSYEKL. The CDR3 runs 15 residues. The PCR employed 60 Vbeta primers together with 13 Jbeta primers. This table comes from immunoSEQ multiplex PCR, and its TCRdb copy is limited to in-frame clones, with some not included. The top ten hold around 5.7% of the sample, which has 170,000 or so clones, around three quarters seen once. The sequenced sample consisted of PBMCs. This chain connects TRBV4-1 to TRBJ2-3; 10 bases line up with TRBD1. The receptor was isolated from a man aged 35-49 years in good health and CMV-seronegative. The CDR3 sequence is CASSLRTGGVDTQYF. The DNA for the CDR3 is TGCGCCAGCAGCTTGAGGACAGGGGGTGTGGATACGCAGTATTTT.